The rows below give T cell receptor beta chains drawn from one sample of a study of Ad26.COV2.S vaccination and SARS-CoV-2 variants. The protocol was immunoSEQ multiplex PCR, while the TCRdb copy is restricted to in-frame clones and leaves out a portion. The repertoire holds about 410,000 clones, with approximately 92% as singletons. Specimen: peripheral blood, collected in a trial of Ad26.COV2.S vaccine versus placebo. Receptors originate from a person aged 18-65 years who received the Ad26.COV2.S COVID-19 vaccine or a placebo. CDR3s include the opening cysteine and the closing phenylalanine or tryptophan. D genes are given only for firm matches. The size entry is marked missing in some rows and otherwise reads once, few, many or a size class.

CDR3 protein,CDR3 DNA,D gene,V gene,J gene,clone size
CASSSTGALTEAFF,TGCGCCAGCAGCTCAACGGGTGCGCTCACTGAAGCTTTCTTT,NA,TRBV5-1,TRBJ1-1,NA
CASSLSPGENYGYTF,TGTGCCAGCAGCTTATCCCCAGGGGAGAACTATGGCTACACCTTC,NA,TRBV7-8,TRBJ1-2,NA
CASSSLTDTQYF,TGTGCCAGCAGTTCCCTCACCGATACGCAGTATTTT,NA,TRBV28,TRBJ2-3,once
CASSFSTGRSYEQYF,TGTGCCAGCAGTTTCTCGACAGGGCGTTCCTACGAGCAGTACTTC,TRBD1,TRBV27,TRBJ2-7,once
CASSLRQNYGYTF,TGTGCCAGCAGTTTGAGACAGAACTATGGCTACACCTTC,NA,TRBV27,TRBJ1-2,NA
CASSAWDYQETQYF,TGTGCCAGCAGCGCCTGGGACTACCAAGAGACCCAGTACTTC,NA,TRBV9,TRBJ2-5,NA
CASSNQPQHF,TGTGCCAGCAGCAATCAGCCCCAGCATTTT,NA,TRBV5-8,TRBJ1-5,NA
CASSQQDREYQETQYF,TGTGCCAGCAGCCAACAGGACAGGGAGTACCAAGAGACCCAGTACTTC,TRBD1,TRBV14,TRBJ2-5,NA
CASSVWEGNTGELFF,TGTGCCAGCAGTGTCTGGGAAGGGAACACCGGGGAGCTGTTTTTT,NA,TRBV2,TRBJ2-2,NA
CASLGSQGRNTEAFF,TGTGCCAGCCTCGGGTCCCAAGGCCGGAACACTGAAGCTTTCTTT,NA,TRBV7-9,TRBJ1-1,NA
CASSAAGTGDSPLHF,TGCGCCAGCAGCGCGGCCGGGACAGGGGATTCACCCCTCCACTTT,TRBD1,TRBV5-1,TRBJ1-6,NA
CASSLGAYNEQFF,TGTGCCAGCAGCTTAGGTGCCTACAATGAGCAGTTCTTC,NA,TRBV7-2,TRBJ2-1,NA
CASSHRKGSGGELFF,TGTGCCAGCAGCCATCGGAAGGGTTCCGGCGGGGAGCTGTTTTTT,NA,TRBV3-1/TRBV3-2,TRBJ2-2,NA
CASSPRVRGEGQPQHF,TGTGCCAGCTCACCCCGGGTAAGGGGCGAGGGTCAGCCCCAGCATTTT,NA,TRBV18,TRBJ1-5,NA
CSASISKETQYF,TGCAGTGCTAGTATCTCCAAAGAGACCCAGTACTTC,NA,TRBV20-1,TRBJ2-5,NA